This T cell receptor (beta chain) emerged from a study of graft-versus-host responses after intestinal transplantation. Note on this clone: No antigen is known for it.

CDR1 is SGHRS, CDR2 YFSETQ, per germline. V lost 0 bases, J lost 3 bases, and 12 bases stayed unmatched. The CDR3 totals 18 residues. Using immunoSEQ multiplex PCR, the repertoire was profiled, and TCRdb retains in-frame clones only, with some absent. The profile shows 85,000 to 100,000 clones, 85% to 95% of them singletons. The study's findings and limits: There were GvH clones found in recipient marrow, and some of them appeared first in ileum or blood.

The specimen was unstimulated CD8+ T cells sorted from spleen or lymph node cells, collected before transplant. The TCR was taken from a human donor who was the organ donor for an intestinal transplant. The chain uses TRBV5-1 and TRBJ1-2, with 9 bases identical to TRBD1. The CDR3, as DNA: TGCGCCAGCAGCTTGGTGTGGACAGGGGATCCGAGCCACTATGGCTACACCTTC. Translation: CASSLVWTGDPSHYGYTF.